This TCR beta chain was recovered during a study of T cell changes during pregnancy in multiple sclerosis. The germline CDR1 and CDR2 sequences are SGHTA and FQGTGA. The CDR3 runs to 16 residues. Unmatched junction bases numbered 6, after V lost 1 base and J lost 4 bases. Produced via immunoSEQ multiplex PCR; TCRdb's table is partial and in-frame only. The sample yields around 110,000 clones, 92% seen once. The source of this sequence is a female donor with multiple sclerosis, enrolled in a pregnancy study. This chain connects TRBV7-3 to TRBJ2-7, with TRBD1 identical over 11 bases. This specimen consisted of peripheral blood, obtained in the third trimester of pregnancy. Here the CDR3 reads CASSLMGGTGGYEQYF. The CDR3 DNA reads as TGTGCCAGCAGCTTAATGGGCGGGACAGGGGGTTACGAGCAGTACTTC.